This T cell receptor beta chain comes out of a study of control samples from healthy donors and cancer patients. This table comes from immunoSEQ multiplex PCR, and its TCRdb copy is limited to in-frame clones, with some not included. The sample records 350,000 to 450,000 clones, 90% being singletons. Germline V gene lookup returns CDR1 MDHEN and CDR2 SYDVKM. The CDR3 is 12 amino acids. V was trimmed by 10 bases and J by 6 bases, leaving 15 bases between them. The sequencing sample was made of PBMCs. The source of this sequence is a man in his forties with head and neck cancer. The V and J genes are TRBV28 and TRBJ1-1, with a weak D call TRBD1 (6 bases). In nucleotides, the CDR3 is TGTGCCACCAACGACAGGTTCCCTGAAGCTTTCTTT. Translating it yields CATNDRFPEAFF. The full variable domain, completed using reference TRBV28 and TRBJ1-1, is DVKVTQSSRYLVKRTGEKVFLECVQDMDHENMFWYRQDPGLGLRLIYFSYDVKMKEKGDIPEGYSVSREKKERFSLILESASTNQTSMYLCATNDRFPEAFFGQGTRLTVV.